This T cell receptor beta chain emerged from a study of shared clonotypes between healthy human individuals. General observations from the study: Generation probability values for non-shared clonotypes were lower than those for clonotypes shared by all four donors. Inspection by rarefaction showed sorted-subset sequencing to be incomplete despite large depth.

Worth noting for this clone: Its antigen remains unknown.

Investigators spread the genomic DNA of each subset evenly over several immunoSEQ plates. Assay used: immunoSEQ multiplex PCR; TCRdb lists only in-frame clones, some missing. The table records more than 1 million clones, 75% to 80% of them present only once. The CDR3 totals 16 residues. Germline V gene lookup returns CDR1 KGHSH and CDR2 LQKENI. V lost 4 bases to trimming and J lost 2 bases; unmatched junction nucleotides: 8. The origin of this receptor is a man aged 18 to 30 in good health. Some clones in this sample may be carry-over from other donors' samples. Input material: memory CD4+ T cells from PBMCs. Subset indicated: CD45RA-negative fraction. The chain joins TRBV18 to TRBJ1-2, with 9 bases lining up with TRBD1. The CDR3 here is CASSLGQGNANYGYTF. The CDR3 DNA reads as TGTGCCAGCTCACTCGGACAGGGGAATGCCAACTATGGCTACACCTTC.